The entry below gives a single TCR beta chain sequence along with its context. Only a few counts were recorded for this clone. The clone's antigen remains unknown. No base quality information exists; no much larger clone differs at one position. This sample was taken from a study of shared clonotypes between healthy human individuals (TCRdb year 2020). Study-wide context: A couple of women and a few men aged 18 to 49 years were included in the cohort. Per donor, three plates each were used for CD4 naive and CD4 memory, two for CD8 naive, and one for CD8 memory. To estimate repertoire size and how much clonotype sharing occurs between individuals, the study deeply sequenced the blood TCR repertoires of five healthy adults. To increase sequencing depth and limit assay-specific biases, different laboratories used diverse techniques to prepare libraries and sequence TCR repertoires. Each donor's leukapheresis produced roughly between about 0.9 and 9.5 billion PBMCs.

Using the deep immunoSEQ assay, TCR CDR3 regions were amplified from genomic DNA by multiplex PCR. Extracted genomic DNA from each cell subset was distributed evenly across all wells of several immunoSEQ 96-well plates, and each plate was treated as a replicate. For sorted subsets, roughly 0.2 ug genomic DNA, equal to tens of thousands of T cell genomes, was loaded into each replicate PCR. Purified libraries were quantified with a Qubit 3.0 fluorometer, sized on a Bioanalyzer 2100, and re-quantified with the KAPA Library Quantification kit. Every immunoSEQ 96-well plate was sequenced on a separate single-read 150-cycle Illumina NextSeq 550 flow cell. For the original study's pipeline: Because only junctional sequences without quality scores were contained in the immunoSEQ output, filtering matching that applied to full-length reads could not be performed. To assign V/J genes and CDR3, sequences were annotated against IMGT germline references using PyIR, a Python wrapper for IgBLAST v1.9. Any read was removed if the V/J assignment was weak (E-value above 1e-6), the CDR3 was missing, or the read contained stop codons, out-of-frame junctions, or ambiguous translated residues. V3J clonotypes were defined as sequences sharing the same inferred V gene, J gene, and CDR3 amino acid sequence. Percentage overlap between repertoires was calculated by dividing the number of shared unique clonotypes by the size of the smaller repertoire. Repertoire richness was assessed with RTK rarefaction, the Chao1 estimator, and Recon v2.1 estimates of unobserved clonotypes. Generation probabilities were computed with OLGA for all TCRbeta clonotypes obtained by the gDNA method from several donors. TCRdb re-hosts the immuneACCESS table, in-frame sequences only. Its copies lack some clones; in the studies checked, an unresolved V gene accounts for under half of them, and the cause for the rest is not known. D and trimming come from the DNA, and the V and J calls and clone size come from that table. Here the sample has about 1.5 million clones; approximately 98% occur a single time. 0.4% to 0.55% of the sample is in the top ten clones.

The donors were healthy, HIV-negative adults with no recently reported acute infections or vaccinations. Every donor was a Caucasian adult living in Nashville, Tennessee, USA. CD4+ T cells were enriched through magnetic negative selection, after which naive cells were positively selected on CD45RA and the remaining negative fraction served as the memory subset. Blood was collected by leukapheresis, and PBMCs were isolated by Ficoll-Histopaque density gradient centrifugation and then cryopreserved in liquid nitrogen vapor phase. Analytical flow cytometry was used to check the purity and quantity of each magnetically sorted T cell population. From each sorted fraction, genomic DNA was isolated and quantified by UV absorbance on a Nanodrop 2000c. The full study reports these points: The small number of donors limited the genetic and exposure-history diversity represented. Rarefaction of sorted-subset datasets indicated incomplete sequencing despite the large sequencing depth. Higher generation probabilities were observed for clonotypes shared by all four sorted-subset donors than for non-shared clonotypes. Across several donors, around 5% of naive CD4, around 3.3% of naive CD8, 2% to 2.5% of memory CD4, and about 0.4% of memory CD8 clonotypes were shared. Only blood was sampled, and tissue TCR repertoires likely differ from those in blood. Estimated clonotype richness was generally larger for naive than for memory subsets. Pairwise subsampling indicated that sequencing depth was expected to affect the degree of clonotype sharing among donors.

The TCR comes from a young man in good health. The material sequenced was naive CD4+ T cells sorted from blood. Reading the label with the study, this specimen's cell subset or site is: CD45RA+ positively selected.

DNA sequence: TGCGCCAGCAGTGACAGGGTGGCCAAAAACATTCAGTACTTC. It translates to CASSDRVAKNIQYF. Recombination linked TRBV10-1 to TRBJ2-4, and possibly TRBD1, on 5 matching bases. Cut back by 3 bases and 1 base, the V and J ends lie 7 bases apart. From a lookup of the germline V gene (reference sequence), CDR1 and CDR2 are WNHNN and SYGVQD. Counted from cysteine to phenylalanine, this CDR3 has 14 amino acids. Solely the CDR3 DNA is kept, with 42 bases framed from the first base.